What follows is one T cell receptor (beta chain) and its context. Its antigen is currently unknown. Data came from immunoSEQ multiplex PCR; TCRdb stores just in-frame clones and leaves some out. The table lists millions of clones, more than 90% of them singletons. The entry originates in a study of shared clonotypes between healthy human individuals. Overall study results and limits: Relative to their counterparts shared across all four donors, non-shared clonotypes exhibited diminished generation probabilities.

Germline V gene data show CDR1 as LNHNV and CDR2 as YYDKDF (reference sequence). The length of the CDR3 is 17 residues. Germline trimming cut 0 bases from V and 6 bases from J; bases unmatched to any gene: 9. The material sequenced was naive CD4+ T cells sorted from blood. The subset here: CD45RA+ positively selected. The sequence derives from a man younger than 30 in good health. The chain combines TRBV15 with TRBJ2-2; 8 bases map to TRBD1. CDR3 amino acids: CATSRDRSKQGAGELFF. Here the CDR3 DNA reads TGTGCCACCAGCAGAGATCGGTCAAAACAGGGGGCCGGGGAGCTGTTTTTT.